The TCR beta chain under discussion was sequenced for a study of graft-versus-host responses after intestinal transplantation. Study-wide background: Those transplanted obtained multivisceral, liver-intestinal, or isolated intestinal grafts. All of the recipients had induction that used anti-thymocyte globulin, then tacrolimus and steroids for about 3 years. Findings of the study overall: GvH clones turned up in recipient marrow; some had shown up first in ileum or blood.

This clone occurred a few times. The CDR3 spans 14 residues. V was clipped by 5 bases and J by 7 bases, with 17 bases between them. The germline gives CDR1 SEHNR, CDR2 FQNEAQ (reference sequence). Irradiated stimulators labeled with violet dye, approximately 200,000 in number, were plated with approximately 200,000 CFSE-labeled responders. Following the reaction, CD3+CD4+ and CD3+CD8+ responders that were proliferating and CFSE-low underwent sorting. Some clones are missing from TCRdb's copy, which holds only in-frame ones; the method was immunoSEQ multiplex PCR. The table has more than 12,000 clones, approximately 33% seen once.

V and J are TRBV7-9 and TRBJ1-2, with D uncertain. The starting material was alloreactive CD8+ T cells from a mixed lymphocyte reaction culture, obtained before intestinal transplant. Subset: CFSE-low proliferating T cells sorted from approximately 6-day pre-transplant mixed lymphocyte reaction (GvH or HvG direction). The receptor was derived from a human patient who received an intestinal transplant. CDR3 coding DNA: TGTGCCAGCAGCCCCCGGCGGCCCCCGATTGGCTACACCTTC. This gives the protein CASSPRRPPIGYTF.